This TCR beta chain was documented in a study of T-cell reconstitution after alpha-beta-depleted transplantation in children. Study-level results: The main origin of T-cell counts and diversity one year after transplant was newly produced T cells. Surviving recipient T cells and thymic progenitors accounted for the high day-60 TCRbeta diversity observed in some patients. After transplant, at about two months, alpha-beta T cells were reportedly derived from several hundred expanded graft clones.

The V gene lost 2 bases and the J gene lost 6 bases, with 14 bases spanning the gap. The CDR3 spans 14 residues. CDR1 is ENHRY and CDR2 is SYGVKD in the germline V gene. The library targeted TCRbeta and was prepared with unique molecular identifiers. TCRdb reprocessed the PCR reads with MiXCR, giving one entry per CDR3 protein. In the table there are about 260,000 distinct CDR3 sequences, roughly 8% of which are singletons. This clonotype was recorded many times. Its antigen is not identified. This chain links TRBV10-3 with TRBJ2-7; D possibly corresponds to TRBD1 (6 bases). This TCR was recovered from a male patient younger than 18 who had a stem cell transplant for acute lymphoblastic leukemia, so the T cells may come from the graft donor. The starting material was PBMCs, mostly from graft donor cells, obtained 180 days after TCRalphabeta/CD19-depleted stem cell transplant. The CDR3 here is CAISEQGSFAEQYF. The DNA for the CDR3 is TGTGCCATCAGTGAGCAGGGGTCGTTCGCCGAGCAGTACTTC.